The T cell receptor beta chain described here comes from a study of cytotoxic CD8 clonotypes in ibrutinib-treated CLL. Clones were read by immunoSEQ multiplex PCR, and TCRdb kept only the in-frame ones, dropping some. The sample holds 130,000 or so clones; approximately 80% are singletons and the top ten take around 30%. With 7 bases removed from V and 0 bases from J, the gap between germline ends came to 13 bases. Per germline, CDR1 SEHNR and CDR2 FQNEAQ (reference sequence). The CDR3 is 15 amino acids. The receptor was derived from a human donor with chronic lymphocytic leukemia. The starting material was PBMCs, obtained after 12 months of ibrutinib treatment. The rearrangement links TRBV7-9 to TRBJ1-3; tentatively, D is TRBD1 (6 bases). CDR3 amino acids: CASTEGVSSGNTIYF. CDR3 nucleotide sequence: TGTGCCAGCACCGAGGGGGTTAGCTCTGGAAACACCATATATTTT.